This T cell receptor beta chain was found in a study of T cell repertoires in cytomegalovirus infection. Germline V lookup: CDR1 SGHRS, CDR2 YFSETQ. V lost 4 bases to trimming and J lost 10 bases; unmatched junction nucleotides: 10. The CDR3 is 15 amino acids. One entry per CDR3 protein results from TCRdb running MiXCR on the reads. The table includes over 45,000 distinct CDR3 sequences, roughly 20% detected once. The table lists this clonotype with a few counts. Its antigen remains unidentified. The chain links TRBV5-1 to TRBJ2-1, with 11 nucleotides matching TRBD1. Sample: CD8+ T cells from cultured PBMCs, taken from culture after CMV antigen stimulation. The clonotype was recovered from a human donor in good health (CMV status not recorded). Some clones in this sample may be carry-over from other donors' samples. The CDR3 region has the DNA TGCGCCAGCAGCCCGGACAGGGGGCAGCGGGAGGAGCAGTTCTTC. This gives the protein CASSPDRGQREEQFF.